The rows below give T cell receptor beta chains drawn from one sample of a study of CD8+ T cells in alopecia areata. Repertoires were generated with immunoSEQ multiplex PCR, while TCRdb's copy carries only in-frame clones and drops some. The sample has roughly 180,000 clones; about 53% are singletons. Sequencing was performed on CD8+ T cells sorted from blood, taken at week 24, from a patient treated with tofacitinib. The receptors stem from a human donor with alopecia areata. Each CDR3 is given with its conserved first and last residue. The D gene is left open where the match is weak. Part of the rows lack a size; the others show once, few, many or a class for expanded clones.

TRBJ2-5 NA few TRBV13 CASSFSNEETQYF TGTGCCAGCAGCTTCAGCAATGAGGAGACCCAGTACTTC
TRBJ2-7 NA NA TRBV9 CASSVAGPDEQYF TGTGCCAGCAGCGTAGCCGGCCCGGACGAGCAGTACTTC
TRBJ2-3 NA NA TRBV4-1 CASSQAGHRNTDTQYF TGCGCCAGCAGCCAAGCGGGACATAGGAACACAGATACGCAGTATTTT
TRBJ2-7 NA NA TRBV28 CASRKYQASYEQYF TGTGCCAGCAGGAAATATCAAGCCTCCTACGAGCAGTACTTC
TRBJ2-3 TRBD1 few TRBV5-6 CASSPDRGQGPAHTQYF TGTGCCAGCAGCCCCGACCGGGGACAGGGGCCCGCACATACGCAGTATTTT
TRBJ2-1 NA NA TRBV7-9 CASSLDPGADNEQFF TGTGCCAGCAGCTTAGACCCGGGGGCGGACAATGAGCAGTTCTTC
TRBJ1-6 TRBD1 NA TRBV2 CASSEPEGQGTYNSPLHF TGTGCCAGCAGTGAACCAGAGGGACAGGGGACTTATAATTCACCCCTCCACTTT
TRBJ1-1 TRBD1 few TRBV30 CAWSVSDRVSTEAFF TGTGCCTGGAGTGTATCGGACAGGGTGAGCACTGAAGCTTTCTTT
TRBJ2-2 NA few TRBV5-6 CASSLSSGELFF TGTGCCAGCAGCTTGTCTTCCGGGGAGCTGTTTTTT
TRBJ2-2 NA few TRBV11-3 CASSSMGEGADGELFF TGTGCCAGCAGCTCCATGGGTGAAGGGGCGGACGGGGAGCTGTTTTTT
TRBJ2-2 NA once TRBV9 CASSVRLGADTGELFF TGTGCCAGCAGCGTAAGACTGGGGGCAGACACCGGGGAGCTGTTTTTT
TRBJ1-1 NA NA TRBV29-1 CSVVGENTEAFF TGCAGCGTTGTGGGGGAGAACACTGAAGCTTTCTTT
TRBJ2-1 NA NA TRBV6-6 CASSAIRVHNEQFF TGTGCCAGCAGTGCCATTAGGGTCCACAATGAGCAGTTCTTC
TRBJ2-2 TRBD2 few TRBV29-1 CSMTSGGALGELFF TGCAGCATGACTAGCGGGGGGGCCTTAGGGGAGCTGTTTTTT
TRBJ2-1 NA NA TRBV5-1 CASSYSTSDEQFF TGCGCCAGCAGCTACTCTACGTCCGATGAGCAGTTCTTC
TRBJ2-1 TRBD2 NA TRBV30 CAWSASGGANEQFF TGTGCCTGGAGTGCCAGCGGGGGGGCTAATGAGCAGTTCTTC
TRBJ1-1 NA few TRBV29-1 CSVEGTEAFF TGCAGCGTTGAAGGGACTGAAGCTTTCTTT
TRBJ1-1 NA NA TRBV18 CASSPLGQGNMNTEAFF TGTGCCAGCTCACCACTAGGGCAGGGGAACATGAACACTGAAGCTTTCTTT
TRBJ1-5 NA NA TRBV2 CASKANSNQPQHF TGTGCCAGCAAGGCAAATAGCAATCAGCCCCAGCATTTT
TRBJ2-1 NA NA TRBV29-1 CSVDGQQTIYNEQFF TGCAGCGTCGACGGACAGCAAACTATATACAATGAGCAGTTCTTC
TRBJ1-4 NA NA TRBV7-9 CASSLPSGGTEKLFF TGTGCCAGCAGCTTACCATCCGGGGGGACTGAAAAACTGTTTTTT
TRBJ2-4 NA NA TRBV19 CASSKRGLVNIQYF TGTGCCAGTAGTAAGCGAGGATTGGTGAACATTCAGTACTTC
TRBJ1-2 NA NA TRBV25-1 CASSVAGEDGYTF TGTGCCAGCAGTGTCGCAGGGGAAGATGGCTACACCTTC
TRBJ2-4 NA NA TRBV6-5 CASSPGSKNIQYF TGTGCCAGCAGTCCCGGCTCCAAAAACATTCAGTACTTC
TRBJ1-2 NA NA TRBV19 CATGHVYGYTF TGTGCCACTGGACACGTCTATGGCTACACCTTC
TRBJ1-1 NA once TRBV27 CASSLSAGRKNTEAFF TGTGCCAGCAGTTTATCGGCGGGGAGAAAGAACACTGAAGCTTTCTTT
TRBJ1-5 TRBD1 NA TRBV27 CASSTTGVSNQPQHF TGTGCCAGCAGTACGACAGGGGTCAGCAATCAGCCCCAGCATTTT
TRBJ2-3 TRBD2 NA TRBV13 CASSQRLAGDTDTQYF TGTGCCAGCAGCCAAAGACTAGCGGGGGACACAGATACGCAGTATTTT
TRBJ2-1 NA NA TRBV9 CASSPQGNEQFF TGTGCCAGCAGCCCCCAGGGAAATGAGCAGTTCTTC
TRBJ2-7 TRBD1 once TRBV6-1 CASSWDRGGYEQYF TGTGCCAGCAGTTGGGACAGGGGAGGCTACGAGCAGTACTTC
TRBJ2-3 NA NA TRBV4-1 CASSHDPKEGTMGPDTQYF TGCGCCAGCAGCCATGACCCTAAGGAGGGAACCATGGGACCAGATACGCAGTATTTT
TRBJ1-2 NA NA TRBV29-1 CSAEGGLNYGYTF TGCAGCGCCGAAGGCGGACTTAACTATGGCTACACCTTC
TRBJ2-3 NA NA TRBV27 CASSGSTDTQYF TGTGCCAGCAGCGGGTCAACAGATACGCAGTATTTT
TRBJ1-5 NA few TRBV9 CASSVGGDVQPQHF TGTGCCAGCAGCGTAGGGGGGGATGTTCAGCCCCAGCATTTT
TRBJ1-2 NA once TRBV11-2 CASSHPDKPYGYTF TGTGCCAGCAGCCATCCTGACAAGCCCTATGGCTACACCTTC